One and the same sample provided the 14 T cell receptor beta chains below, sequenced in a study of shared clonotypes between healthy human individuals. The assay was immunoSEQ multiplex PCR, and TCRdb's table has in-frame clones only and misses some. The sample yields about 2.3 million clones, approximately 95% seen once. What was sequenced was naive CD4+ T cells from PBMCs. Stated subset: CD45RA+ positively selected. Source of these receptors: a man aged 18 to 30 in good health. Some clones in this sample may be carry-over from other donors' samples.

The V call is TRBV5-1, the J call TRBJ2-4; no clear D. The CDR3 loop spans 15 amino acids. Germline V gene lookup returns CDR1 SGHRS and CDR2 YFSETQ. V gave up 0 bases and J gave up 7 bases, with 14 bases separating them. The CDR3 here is CASSLGQSYSNIQYF. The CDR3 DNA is TGCGCCAGCAGCTTGGGTCAGTCTTACTCGAACATTCAGTACTTC.

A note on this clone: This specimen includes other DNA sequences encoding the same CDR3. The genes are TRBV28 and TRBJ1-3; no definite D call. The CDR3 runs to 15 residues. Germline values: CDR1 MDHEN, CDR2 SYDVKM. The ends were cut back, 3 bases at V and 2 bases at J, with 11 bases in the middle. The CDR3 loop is CASSLLGGPGNTIYF. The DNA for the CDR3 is TGTGCCAGCAGTTTGTTGGGCGGCCCTGGAAACACCATATATTTT.

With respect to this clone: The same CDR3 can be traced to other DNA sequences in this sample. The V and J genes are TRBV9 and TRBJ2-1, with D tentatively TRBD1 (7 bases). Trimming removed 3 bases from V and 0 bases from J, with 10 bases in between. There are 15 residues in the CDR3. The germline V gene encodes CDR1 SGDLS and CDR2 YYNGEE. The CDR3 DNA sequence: TGTGCCAGCAGCGCAGGGGGGAGCTCCTACAATGAGCAGTTCTTC. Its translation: CASSAGGSSYNEQFF.

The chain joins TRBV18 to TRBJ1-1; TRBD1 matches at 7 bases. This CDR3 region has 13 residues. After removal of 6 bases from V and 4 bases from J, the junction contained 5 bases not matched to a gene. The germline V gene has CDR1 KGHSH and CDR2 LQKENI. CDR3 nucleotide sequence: TGTGCCAGCTCCCGACAGGGTGCCACTGAAGCTTTCTTT. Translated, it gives CASSRQGATEAFF.

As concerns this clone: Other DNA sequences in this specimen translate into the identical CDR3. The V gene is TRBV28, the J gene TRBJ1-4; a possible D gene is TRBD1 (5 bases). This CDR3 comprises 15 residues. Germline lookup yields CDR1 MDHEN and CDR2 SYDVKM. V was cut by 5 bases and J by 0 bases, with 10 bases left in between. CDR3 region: CASSPAGATNEKLFF. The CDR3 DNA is TGTGCCAGCAGTCCCGCGGGGGCAACTAATGAAAAACTGTTTTTT.

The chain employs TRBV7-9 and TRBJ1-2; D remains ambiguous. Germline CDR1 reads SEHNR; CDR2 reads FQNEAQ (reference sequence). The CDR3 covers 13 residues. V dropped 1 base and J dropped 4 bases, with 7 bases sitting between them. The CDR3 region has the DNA TGTGCCAGCAGCTTAGTGCCCAGCTATGGCTACACCTTC. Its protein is CASSLVPSYGYTF.

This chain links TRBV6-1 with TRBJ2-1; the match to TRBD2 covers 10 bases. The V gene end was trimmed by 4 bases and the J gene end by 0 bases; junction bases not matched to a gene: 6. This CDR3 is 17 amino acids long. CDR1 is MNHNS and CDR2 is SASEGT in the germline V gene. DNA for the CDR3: TGTGCCAGCAGTGGTGGAGCTAGCGGGAGCTCCTACAATGAGCAGTTCTTC. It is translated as CASSGGASGSSYNEQFF.

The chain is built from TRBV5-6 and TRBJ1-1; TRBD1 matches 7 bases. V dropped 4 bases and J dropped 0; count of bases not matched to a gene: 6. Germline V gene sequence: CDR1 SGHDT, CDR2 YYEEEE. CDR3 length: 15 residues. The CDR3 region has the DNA TGTGCCAGCAGCACATACAGGGGATTGAACACTGAAGCTTTCTTT. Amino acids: CASSTYRGLNTEAFF.

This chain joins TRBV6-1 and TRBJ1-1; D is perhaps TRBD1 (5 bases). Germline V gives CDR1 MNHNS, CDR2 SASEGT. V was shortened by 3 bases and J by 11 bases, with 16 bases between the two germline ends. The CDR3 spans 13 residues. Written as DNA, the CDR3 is TGTGCCAGCAGTGAGGGGCAGGGTTTAACGGCTTTCTTT. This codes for CASSEGQGLTAFF.

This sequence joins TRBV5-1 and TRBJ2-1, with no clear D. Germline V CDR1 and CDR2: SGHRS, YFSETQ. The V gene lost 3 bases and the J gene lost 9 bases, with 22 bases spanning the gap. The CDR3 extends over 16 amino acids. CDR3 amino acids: CASSSYIGLALREQFF. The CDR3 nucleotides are TGCGCCAGCAGCTCGTATATAGGGCTGGCCCTCCGTGAGCAGTTCTTC.

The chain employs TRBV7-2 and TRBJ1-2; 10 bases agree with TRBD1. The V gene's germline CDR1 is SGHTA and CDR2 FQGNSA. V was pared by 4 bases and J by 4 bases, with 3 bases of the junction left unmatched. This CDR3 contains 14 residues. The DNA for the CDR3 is TGTGCCAGCAGCTCCCGGGACAGGGGCTATGGCTACACCTTC. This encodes CASSSRDRGYGYTF. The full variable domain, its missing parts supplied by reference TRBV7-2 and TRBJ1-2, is GAGVSQSPSNKVTEKGKDVELRCDPISGHTALYWYRQSLGQGLEFLIYFQGNSAPDKSGLPSDRFSAERTGGSVSTLTIQRTQQEDSAVYLCASSSRDRGYGYTFGSGTRLTVV.

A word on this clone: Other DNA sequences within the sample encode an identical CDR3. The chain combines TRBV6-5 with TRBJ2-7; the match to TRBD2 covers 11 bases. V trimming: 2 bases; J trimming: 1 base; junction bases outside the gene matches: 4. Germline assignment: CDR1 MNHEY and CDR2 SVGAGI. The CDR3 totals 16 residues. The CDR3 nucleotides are TGTGCCAGCAGTTACGGGCTAGCGGGAGGATCCTACGAGCAGTACTTC. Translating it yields CASSYGLAGGSYEQYF.

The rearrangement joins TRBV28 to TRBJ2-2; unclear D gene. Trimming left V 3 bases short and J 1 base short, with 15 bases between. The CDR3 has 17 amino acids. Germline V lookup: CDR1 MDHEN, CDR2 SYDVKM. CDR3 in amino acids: CASSFLGRRKNTGELFF. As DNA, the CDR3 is TGTGCCAGCAGTTTCCTTGGACGCAGGAAGAACACCGGGGAGCTGTTTTTT.

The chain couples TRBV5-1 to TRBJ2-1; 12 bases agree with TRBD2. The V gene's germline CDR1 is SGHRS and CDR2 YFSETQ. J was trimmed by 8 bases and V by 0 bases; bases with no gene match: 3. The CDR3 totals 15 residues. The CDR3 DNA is TGCGCCAGCAGCTTGGGGACTAGCGGGATCGATGAGCAGTTCTTC. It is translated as CASSLGTSGIDEQFF. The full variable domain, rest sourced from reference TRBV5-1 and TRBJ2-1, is KAGVTQTPRYLIKTRGQQVTLSCSPISGHRSVSWYQQTPGQGLQFLFEYFSETQRNKGNFPGRFSGRQFSNSRSEMNVSTLELGDSALYLCASSLGTSGIDEQFFGPGTRLTVL.